Following are 4 T cell receptor beta chains from one sample sequenced in a study of T cell changes during pregnancy in multiple sclerosis. Produced via immunoSEQ multiplex PCR; TCRdb's table is partial and in-frame only. The repertoire holds tens of thousands of clones, around 94% seen once, with around 0.74% in the top ten. The sample here was CD4+ T cells from peripheral blood mononuclear cells, taken in the first trimester of pregnancy. The receptors stem from a female donor with multiple sclerosis, enrolled in a pregnancy study.

The chain employs TRBV19 and TRBJ1-2, with D maybe TRBD1 (6 bases). Germline values: CDR1 LNHDA, CDR2 SQIVND (reference sequence). The CDR3 has 14 residues. V lost 6 bases to trimming and J lost 3 bases, with 14 bases between them. The CDR3, as DNA: TGTGCCAGTAGCCCCGGACAGTATTACTATGGCTACACCTTC. It specifies CASSPGQYYYGYTF.

The chain couples TRBV5-1 to TRBJ1-1, with a tentative D call TRBD1 (6 bases). Germline lookup yields CDR1 SGHRS and CDR2 YFSETQ. This CDR3 comprises 15 residues. With 4 bases removed from V and 5 bases from J, the gap between germline ends came to 18 bases. CDR3 nucleotides: TGCGCCAGCAGCAAGGGGGACCTTTTCTATACTGAAGCTTTCTTT. This encodes CASSKGDLFYTEAFF.

This chain links TRBV11-2 with TRBJ2-4; 8 bases map to TRBD1. Germline V gene lookup returns CDR1 SGHAT and CDR2 FQNNGV. J lost 7 bases, V lost 8 bases, and 13 bases had no gene match. This CDR3 contains 15 residues. The CDR3: CASDQTRGPRNIQYF. The CDR3 DNA reads TGTGCCAGCGACCAAACCAGGGGGCCTAGGAACATTCAGTACTTC.

CDR3 residues: CASSGYRLAASPFF. The CDR3 coding sequence is TGTGCCAGCAGCGGATACAGACTAGCCGCGAGTCCGTTCTTC. This sequence joins TRBV7-2 and TRBJ2-1; 7 bases are shared with TRBD2. CDR1 is SGHTA and CDR2 is FQGNSA in the germline V gene. V trimming: 5 bases; J trimming: 15 bases; junction bases outside the gene matches: 16. The CDR3 totals 14 residues. The full variable domain, with the rest looked up from reference TRBV7-2 and TRBJ2-1, is GAGVSQSPSNKVTEKGKDVELRCDPISGHTALYWYRQSLGQGLEFLIYFQGNSAPDKSGLPSDRFSAERTGGSVSTLTIQRTQQEDSAVYLCASSGYRLAASPFFGPGTRLTVL.